Each of the 27 T cell receptor beta chains below was sequenced from the same sample in a study of control samples from healthy donors and cancer patients. The method was immunoSEQ multiplex PCR; TCRdb's version includes in-frame clones alone and lacks a portion of them. There are over 100,000 clones in the sample; around 88% occur only once, and around 3.5% lies in the top ten. The sample comprised blood. These receptors were obtained from a man aged 40-55 years in good health.

This chain joins TRBV6-5 and TRBJ2-2; D not certain. CDR3 length: 13 amino acids. V lost 8 bases to trimming and J lost 4 bases, with 11 bases between them. Looked up from germline, CDR1 is MNHEY and CDR2 is SVGAGI. This CDR3 reads CASGSGITGELFF. DNA of the CDR3: TGTGCCAGCGGATCAGGAATCACCGGGGAGCTGTTTTTT.

This chain uses TRBV7-9 with TRBJ1-2, with 10 bases aligning to TRBD1. This CDR3 is 14 amino acids long. Germline assignment: CDR1 SEHNR and CDR2 FQNEAQ (reference sequence). V dropped 6 bases and J dropped 7; count of bases not matched to a gene: 8. CDR3 nucleotides: TGTGCCAGCAGAACCCCCGGGACAGGGGCTGGCTACACCTTC. Protein sequence: CASRTPGTGAGYTF.

The V gene is TRBV24-1, the J gene TRBJ2-3; TRBD2 agrees at 15 bases. This CDR3 spans 19 amino acids. Germline assignment: CDR1 KGHDR and CDR2 SFDVKD. Unmatched junction bases numbered 11, after V lost 3 bases and J lost 5 bases. Here the CDR3 reads CATSDPNPGLAGGVDTQYF. CDR3 bases: TGTGCCACCAGTGATCCCAACCCCGGACTAGCGGGGGGGGTAGATACGCAGTATTTT.

This clone turned up a few times. The J gene is TRBJ2-7, the V gene TRBV7-7; a possible D gene is TRBD2 (6 bases). Germline lookup yields CDR1 SSHAT and CDR2 FNYEAQ (reference sequence). V dropped 5 bases and J dropped 3 bases, with 17 bases sitting between them. This CDR3 is 15 amino acids long. The CDR3 reads CASSRGLGGVYEQYF. For the CDR3, the DNA is TGTGCCAGCAGCAGGGGATTGGGGGGTGTCTACGAGCAGTACTTC.

In this sample, this clone turned up a few times. V is TRBV5-1 and J is TRBJ1-6; D perhaps matches TRBD1 (6 bases). The CDR3 spans 14 residues. Trimming left V 0 bases short and J 8 bases short, with 9 bases between. Germline V gene lookup returns CDR1 SGHRS and CDR2 YFSETQ. The CDR3 spells CASSLDRVDSPLHF. The CDR3 bases are TGCGCCAGCAGCTTGGACAGGGTCGATTCACCCCTCCACTTT.

The table lists this clone with a count of one. The V call is TRBV9, the J call TRBJ1-3, with D hard to call. The CDR3 has 14 amino acids. V lost 4 bases and J lost 4, with 12 bases in between. Germline-derived CDR1 and CDR2 are SGDLS and YYNGEE. The CDR3: CASSPLMGGNTIYF. CDR3 nucleotides: TGTGCCAGCAGCCCTCTGATGGGGGGAAACACCATATATTTT.

This sequence joins TRBV19 and TRBJ2-7, with D perhaps matching TRBD1 (5 bases). The germline V and J ends were trimmed by 8 bases and 6 bases, with 17 bases remaining between them. The germline V gene has CDR1 LNHDA and CDR2 SQIVND (reference sequence). The CDR3 is made up of 13 amino acids. CDR3 sequence (DNA): TGTGCCAGTTTGGACAACGTTATCGGCGAGCAGTACTTC. As protein: CASLDNVIGEQYF.

The chain recombines TRBV7-8 with TRBJ1-1; 7 bases align to TRBD1. V dropped 5 bases and J dropped 3; count of bases not matched to a gene: 6. Germline assignment: CDR1 SGHVS and CDR2 FQNEAQ. The CDR3 has 14 amino acids. The CDR3 DNA reads TGTGCCAGCAGCCAGCGGACAGGATACACTGAAGCTTTCTTT. This gives the protein CASSQRTGYTEAFF. Using reference TRBV7-8 and TRBJ1-1 for the parts outside the CDR3, the full variable domain is GAGVSQSPRYKVAKRGQDVALRCDPISGHVSLFWYQQALGQGPEFLTYFQNEAQLDKSGLPSDRFFAERPEGSVSTLKIQRTQQEDSAVYLCASSQRTGYTEAFFGQGTRLTVV.

The gene calls are TRBV19 and TRBJ1-1; the D gene is possibly TRBD1 (5 bases). The germline V gene encodes CDR1 LNHDA and CDR2 SQIVND (reference sequence). V dropped 7 bases and J dropped 6 bases, with 12 bases sitting between them. CDR3 length equals 12 residues. CDR3 sequence: CASMGDRAEAFF. DNA of the CDR3: TGTGCCAGTATGGGGGACCGCGCTGAAGCTTTCTTT.

This chain connects TRBV12-3 or TRBV12-4 to TRBJ1-1; D ambiguous. This CDR3 spans 13 amino acids. V lost 4 bases to trimming and J lost 2 bases, with 8 bases between them. In nucleotides, the CDR3 is TGTGCCAGCAGTTCGAGAATAAACACTGAAGCTTTCTTT. It yields the protein CASSSRINTEAFF.

The chain uses TRBV5-6 and TRBJ2-7, with a possible D match to TRBD2 (7 bases). Germline V gene sequence: CDR1 SGHDT, CDR2 YYEEEE. The length of the CDR3 is 14 residues. The V gene lost 2 bases and the J gene lost 6 bases, with 15 bases spanning the gap. For the CDR3, the DNA is TGTGCCAGCAGCTTAAGGATGGGGGGGCCCGAGCAGTACTTC. Translating it yields CASSLRMGGPEQYF.

The rearrangement links TRBV18 to TRBJ1-1; no clear D. From germline, CDR1 is KGHSH and CDR2 LQKENI. CDR3 length: 16 amino acids. Trimming pared 3 bases from V and 1 base from J, leaving 15 bases between. This chain's CDR3 is CASSPQREAQNTEAFF. The CDR3 DNA follows: TGTGCCAGCTCACCCCAGCGGGAGGCGCAGAACACTGAAGCTTTCTTT.

This chain joins TRBV19 and TRBJ1-2; no clear D. Between the trimmed V and J ends, which lost 0 bases and 7 bases, there was a span of 6 bases. This CDR3 has 12 amino acids. Germline V gives CDR1 LNHDA, CDR2 SQIVND (reference sequence). The CDR3 DNA follows: TGTGCCAGTAGTATAGATCTGGCTGGCTACACCTTC. Translated: CASSIDLAGYTF.

The J gene is TRBJ2-2, the V gene TRBV21-1. TRBV21-1 counts as a pseudogene. The CDR3 contains 21 residues. CDR3 residues: CASSKGNGQGEGFTNTGELFF. The CDR3 nucleotides read TGTGCCAGCAGCAAAGGAAATGGGCAGGGTGAGGGATTTACGAACACCGGGGAGCTGTTTTTT.

CDR3 region: CASSSTSGGSYNEQFF. The CDR3 DNA sequence: TGTGCCAGCAGCTCGACTAGCGGGGGCTCCTACAATGAGCAGTTCTTC. V and J are TRBV7-3 and TRBJ2-1, with 12 bases aligning to TRBD2. CDR1 is SGHTA and CDR2 is FQGTGA in the germline V gene. The CDR3 consists of 16 residues. V lost 4 bases, J lost 0 bases, and 1 base stayed unmatched.

This chain links TRBV10-3 with TRBJ2-5; 10 positions agree with TRBD1. The ends lost 10 bases at V and 5 bases at J; junction bases unmatched: 7. This CDR3 has 13 amino acids. CDR1 and CDR2 (germline): ENHRY, SYGVKD. The CDR3 region is CATRQGAGETQYF. CDR3 in DNA: TGTGCCACCCGACAGGGGGCCGGGGAGACCCAGTACTTC.

This chain joins TRBV5-6 and TRBJ1-2; D might be TRBD1 (5 bases). Germline CDR1 reads SGHDT; CDR2 reads YYEEEE. V was trimmed by 4 bases and J by 14 bases, leaving 21 bases between them. The CDR3 has 13 amino acids. The CDR3 loop is CASSLTFLARGTF. Here the CDR3 DNA reads TGTGCCAGCAGCCTAACATTCCTCGCGAGGGGAACCTTC.

Only one count was recorded for this clone. This rearrangement joins TRBV19 to TRBJ1-1; D possibly corresponds to TRBD1 (6 bases). Trimming left V 0 bases short and J 1 base short, with 12 bases between. Germline V CDR1 and CDR2: LNHDA, SQIVND (reference sequence). This CDR3 comprises 16 residues. CDR3 bases: TGTGCCAGTAGTATAGATCCCGGGGGCCCGAACACTGAAGCTTTCTTT. This gives the protein CASSIDPGGPNTEAFF.

Details on this clone: This same CDR3 is encoded by further DNA sequences in the sample. V and J are TRBV30 and TRBJ2-7, with D perhaps matching TRBD2 (7 bases). Germline V lookup: CDR1 GTSNPN, CDR2 SVGIG (reference sequence). The length of the CDR3 is 14 residues. Trimming left V 0 bases short and J 6 bases short, with 15 bases between. The CDR3 DNA is TGTGCCTGGAGTGTACGAGGGGGGGGGCTCGAGCAGTACTTC. Protein product: CAWSVRGGGLEQYF.

The chain joins TRBV24-1 to TRBJ1-4; 9 nucleotides line up with TRBD1. The CDR3 has 17 residues. CDR1 and CDR2 from the germline V gene are KGHDR and SFDVKD. The V gene end was trimmed by 5 bases and the J gene end by 4 bases; junction bases not matched to a gene: 10. CDR3 sequence: CATSVPGQGAFNEKLFF. In DNA, the CDR3 is TGTGCCACCAGTGTACCGGGACAGGGAGCATTTAATGAAAAACTGTTTTTT.

This chain connects TRBV6-5 to TRBJ1-2; 8 nucleotides line up with TRBD1. The CDR3 sequence is 14 residues long. J was trimmed by 8 bases and V by 4 bases; bases with no gene match: 9. Germline V lookup: CDR1 MNHEY, CDR2 SVGAGI. The CDR3 region is CASSSSHRTGGYTF. DNA for the CDR3: TGTGCCAGCAGTTCGAGCCACAGGACAGGGGGCTACACCTTC.

The rearrangement uses TRBV7-2 and TRBJ2-1, with 8 bases that match TRBD2. The length of the CDR3 is 15 residues. Trimming removed 3 bases from V and 1 base from J; junction bases left unmatched: 2. Germline assignment: CDR1 SGHTA and CDR2 FQGNSA. CDR3 in DNA: TGTGCCAGCAGCTTTCGCGGGGGGTCCTACAATGAGCAGTTCTTC. Protein product: CASSFRGGSYNEQFF.

The V call is TRBV9, the J call TRBJ2-2, with D unclear. The germline V gene has CDR1 SGDLS and CDR2 YYNGEE. This CDR3 is 15 amino acids long. V shed 0 bases and J shed 1 base, with 7 bases lying between them. The CDR3 DNA reads TGTGCCAGCAGCGTAGCAAATTTGAACACCGGGGAGCTGTTTTTT. It yields the protein CASSVANLNTGELFF. The full variable domain, rest sourced from reference TRBV9 and TRBJ2-2, is DSGVTQTPKHLITATGQRVTLRCSPRSGDLSVYWYQQSLDQGLQFLIQYYNGEERAKGNILERFSAQQFPDLHSELNLSSLELGDSALYFCASSVANLNTGELFFGEGSRLTVL.

The V gene is TRBV24-1, the J gene TRBJ2-2; D unresolved. The CDR3 consists of 17 residues. V was pared by 1 base and J by 0 bases, with 11 bases between. Germline CDR1 reads KGHDR; CDR2 reads SFDVKD. For the CDR3, the DNA is TGTGCCACCAGTGATTTTTTAGGCGGTCCGAACACCGGGGAGCTGTTTTTT. It codes for CATSDFLGGPNTGELFF.

This clone came up once. The chain joins TRBV7-9 to TRBJ1-2; D unclear. Trimming stripped 2 bases from V and 8 bases from J, with 18 bases between. The CDR3 sequence is 15 residues long. The germline V gene encodes CDR1 SEHNR and CDR2 FQNEAQ (reference sequence). Written as DNA, the CDR3 is TGTGCCAGCAGCTTACTGCTCAAGGCCCCTACGGGCTACACCTTC. Amino acid sequence: CASSLLLKAPTGYTF.

This rearrangement joins TRBV11-2 to TRBJ2-3; a possible D gene is TRBD1 (5 bases). This CDR3 has 14 residues. Germline CDR1 is SGHAT and CDR2 is FQNNGV. Trimming left V 2 bases short and J 5 bases short, with 11 bases between. The CDR3 protein is CASSLTTGRDTQYF. CDR3 DNA sequence: TGTGCCAGCAGCTTAACAACAGGCAGAGATACGCAGTATTTT.

Of note for this clone: The same CDR3 also results from other DNA sequences found in this sample. This rearrangement joins TRBV18 to TRBJ1-1; D ambiguous. This CDR3 contains 14 residues. Trimming stripped 1 base from V and 0 bases from J, with 6 bases between. Germline V lookup: CDR1 KGHSH, CDR2 LQKENI. In nucleotides, the CDR3 is TGTGCCAGCTCACCACAGACGGTGAACACTGAAGCTTTCTTT. Protein sequence: CASSPQTVNTEAFF.